Listed below are T cell receptor beta chains from one sample, sequenced in a study of cytomegalovirus exposure and HLA in healthy donors. Method: immunoSEQ multiplex PCR; TCRdb's copy keeps in-frame clones and lacks some. The sample includes approximately 73,000 clones, about 75% of them seen just once. Material for sequencing was PBMCs. The source is a man aged 70-80 years in good health and CMV-seronegative. CDR3s include the opening cysteine and the closing phenylalanine or tryptophan. The order of the fields is D gene, V gene, clone size, J gene, CDR3 DNA, CDR3 protein. D genes are given only for firm matches. The listing skips clone size in some rows; elsewhere it reads once, few, many or a size class.

d_call: .; v_call: TRBV7-9; clone_size: .; j_call: TRBJ2-5; cdr3_nt: TGTGCCAGCAGCGCGTGGAGGGACGGGCAAGAGACCCAGTACTTC; cdr3_aa: CASSAWRDGQETQYF
d_call: TRBD1; v_call: TRBV6-5; clone_size: once; j_call: TRBJ2-7; cdr3_nt: TGTGCCAGCAGCGAACCGGGACAGGGTGTGGGCGAGCAGTACTTC; cdr3_aa: CASSEPGQGVGEQYF
d_call: .; v_call: TRBV6-5; clone_size: .; j_call: TRBJ1-2; cdr3_nt: TGTGCCAGCAGTTGGGCAGGGAGGAACTATGGCTACACCTTC; cdr3_aa: CASSWAGRNYGYTF
d_call: TRBD1; v_call: TRBV19; clone_size: few; j_call: TRBJ1-3; cdr3_nt: TGTGCCAGTAGTGTGGACAGGGATCCCGGAAACACCATATATTTT; cdr3_aa: CASSVDRDPGNTIYF
d_call: .; v_call: TRBV5-1; clone_size: .; j_call: TRBJ2-2; cdr3_nt: TGCGCCAGCAGGGCCTCCGGGGAGCTGTTTTTT; cdr3_aa: CASRASGELFF
d_call: TRBD1; v_call: TRBV5-4; clone_size: .; j_call: TRBJ2-2; cdr3_nt: TGTGCCAGCACCTCGACAGGGTACACCGGGGAGCTGTTTTTT; cdr3_aa: CASTSTGYTGELFF
d_call: TRBD2; v_call: TRBV30; clone_size: .; j_call: TRBJ2-2; cdr3_nt: TGTGCCTGGAAATCCGGGACTAGCGGGAGTACTGCCGGGGAGCTGTTTTTT; cdr3_aa: CAWKSGTSGSTAGELFF
d_call: TRBD1; v_call: TRBV18; clone_size: .; j_call: TRBJ2-6; cdr3_nt: TGTGCCAGCTCACCTTGGACAGGGGTCTCTGGGGCCAACGTCCTGACTTTC; cdr3_aa: CASSPWTGVSGANVLTF
d_call: .; v_call: TRBV18; clone_size: .; j_call: TRBJ1-5; cdr3_nt: TGTGCCAGCTCACCGGTAGGGGGGGGCAATCAGCCCCAGCATTTT; cdr3_aa: CASSPVGGGNQPQHF
d_call: .; v_call: TRBV28; clone_size: .; j_call: TRBJ1-1; cdr3_nt: TGTGCCAGCAGTCACGGGGTTAGGGCTGAAGCTTTCTTT; cdr3_aa: CASSHGVRAEAFF
d_call: TRBD2; v_call: TRBV18; clone_size: .; j_call: TRBJ2-5; cdr3_nt: TGTGCCAGCTCACCACTTTCTAGCGGGCGCCAAGAGACCCAGTACTTC; cdr3_aa: CASSPLSSGRQETQYF
d_call: TRBD1; v_call: TRBV5-6; clone_size: .; j_call: TRBJ2-2; cdr3_nt: TGTGCCAGCAGCCTGGGACAGGGGGTGTTTACCGGGGAGCTGTTTTTT; cdr3_aa: CASSLGQGVFTGELFF
d_call: .; v_call: TRBV29-1; clone_size: .; j_call: TRBJ2-5; cdr3_nt: TGCAGCGGGTTGGGGGGGCTCCTCCAAGAGACCCAGTACTTC; cdr3_aa: CSGLGGLLQETQYF
d_call: .; v_call: TRBV5-1; clone_size: .; j_call: TRBJ2-7; cdr3_nt: TGCGCCAGCAGCTTGGCACAGGGTGACAACGAGCAGTACTTC; cdr3_aa: CASSLAQGDNEQYF
d_call: .; v_call: TRBV20-1; clone_size: .; j_call: TRBJ2-7; cdr3_nt: TGCAGTGCTTCCGGGGAGGAGCAGTACTTC; cdr3_aa: CSASGEEQYF
d_call: TRBD1; v_call: TRBV6-5; clone_size: .; j_call: TRBJ1-2; cdr3_nt: TGTGCCAGCAGTCGACAGGGAATAACCAACTATGGCTACACCTTC; cdr3_aa: CASSRQGITNYGYTF
d_call: .; v_call: TRBV7-2; clone_size: .; j_call: TRBJ1-5; cdr3_nt: TGTGCCAGCGGCCAGGGTATCACGAGCAATCAGCCCCAGCATTTT; cdr3_aa: CASGQGITSNQPQHF
d_call: TRBD1; v_call: TRBV6-5; clone_size: few; j_call: TRBJ2-7; cdr3_nt: TGTGCCAGCAGTGGACGCCGGGACAGTTACGAGCAGTACTTC; cdr3_aa: CASSGRRDSYEQYF
d_call: TRBD2; v_call: TRBV19; clone_size: .; j_call: TRBJ2-1; cdr3_nt: TGTGCCAGTAGTATTAACCCCCTAGCGGGAGAGCAGTTCTTC; cdr3_aa: CASSINPLAGEQFF
d_call: TRBD1; v_call: TRBV6-1; clone_size: once; j_call: TRBJ1-1; cdr3_nt: TGTGCCAGCAGTCAAACAGGGGGCGCGGGCACTGAAGCTTTCTTT; cdr3_aa: CASSQTGGAGTEAFF
d_call: TRBD2; v_call: TRBV28; clone_size: .; j_call: TRBJ2-1; cdr3_nt: TGTGCCAGCGGATCTACTAGCGGGGGATCCAATGAGCAGTTCTTC; cdr3_aa: CASGSTSGGSNEQFF
d_call: .; v_call: TRBV5-1; clone_size: few; j_call: TRBJ1-4; cdr3_nt: TGCGCCAGCAGTCGGGGCGGGACGGACCATGAAAAACTGTTTTTT; cdr3_aa: CASSRGGTDHEKLFF
d_call: .; v_call: TRBV28; clone_size: .; j_call: TRBJ1-2; cdr3_nt: TGTGCCAGCGCCGGGGGGGACGGCTATGGCTACACCTTC; cdr3_aa: CASAGGDGYGYTF
d_call: TRBD1; v_call: TRBV18; clone_size: .; j_call: TRBJ2-6; cdr3_nt: TGTGCCAGCTCACCACTCGGGACAGGGAGCCCTGGGGCCAACGTCCTGACTTTC; cdr3_aa: CASSPLGTGSPGANVLTF
d_call: .; v_call: TRBV7-8; clone_size: .; j_call: TRBJ2-3; cdr3_nt: TGTGCCAGCAGCAAAACCCGACAGGTCATGGATACGCAGTATTTT; cdr3_aa: CASSKTRQVMDTQYF
d_call: TRBD2; v_call: TRBV9; clone_size: few; j_call: TRBJ2-5; cdr3_nt: TGTGCCAGCAGCGTAGAAGGCGGGGGGGCGCTGAGGCAAGAGACCCAGTACTTC; cdr3_aa: CASSVEGGGALRQETQYF
d_call: .; v_call: TRBV7-8; clone_size: few; j_call: TRBJ2-1; cdr3_nt: TGTGCCAGCAGCCCCAGCGTTAGCGAGTACAATGAGCAGTTCTTC; cdr3_aa: CASSPSVSEYNEQFF
d_call: TRBD2; v_call: TRBV7-2; clone_size: .; j_call: TRBJ2-7; cdr3_nt: TGTGCCAGCAGCTTAGTAGCGGGGGTTTCCTACGAGCAGTACTTC; cdr3_aa: CASSLVAGVSYEQYF
d_call: TRBD1; v_call: TRBV6-1; clone_size: .; j_call: TRBJ1-2; cdr3_nt: TGTGCCAGCAGTCAGGGACAGGGGGTTTATGGCTACACCTTC; cdr3_aa: CASSQGQGVYGYTF
d_call: TRBD2; v_call: TRBV7-2; clone_size: .; j_call: TRBJ2-6; cdr3_nt: TGTGCCAGCAGCCCAGGTAGACTAGCGGGAGCTGGGGCCAACGTCCTGACTTTC; cdr3_aa: CASSPGRLAGAGANVLTF
d_call: TRBD1; v_call: TRBV28; clone_size: .; j_call: TRBJ1-1; cdr3_nt: TGTGCCAGCAGTTTGGGTAGTGAGGGGGCGGGCACTGAAGCTTTCTTT; cdr3_aa: CASSLGSEGAGTEAFF
d_call: TRBD1; v_call: TRBV29-1; clone_size: few; j_call: TRBJ2-1; cdr3_nt: TGCAGCGGCCAAGGACAGGGGGCGCTTAATGAGCAGTTCTTC; cdr3_aa: CSGQGQGALNEQFF
d_call: .; v_call: TRBV30; clone_size: .; j_call: TRBJ2-2; cdr3_nt: TGTGCCTGGAGTGTACGAGGGACCGGGGAGCTGTTTTTT; cdr3_aa: CAWSVRGTGELFF
d_call: TRBD1; v_call: TRBV30; clone_size: .; j_call: TRBJ1-4; cdr3_nt: TGTGCCTGTGACAGGGGGAGTGAAAAACTGTTTTTT; cdr3_aa: CACDRGSEKLFF
d_call: TRBD1; v_call: TRBV7-6; clone_size: .; j_call: TRBJ1-5; cdr3_nt: TGTGCCAGCAGCCAGGGACAGGCAGGCAATCAGCCCCAGCATTTT; cdr3_aa: CASSQGQAGNQPQHF
d_call: .; v_call: TRBV6-4; clone_size: .; j_call: TRBJ2-3; cdr3_nt: TGTGCCAGCAGACAAGCGGATCACACAGATACGCAGTATTTT; cdr3_aa: CASRQADHTDTQYF
d_call: .; v_call: TRBV6-1; clone_size: few; j_call: TRBJ1-2; cdr3_nt: TGTGCCAGCATGGAGTCTAACTATGGCTACACCTTC; cdr3_aa: CASMESNYGYTF
d_call: .; v_call: TRBV28; clone_size: once; j_call: TRBJ2-7; cdr3_nt: TGTGCCAGCAATCAGGGGATGGGTGAGCAGTACTTC; cdr3_aa: CASNQGMGEQYF
d_call: TRBD2; v_call: TRBV14; clone_size: .; j_call: TRBJ2-5; cdr3_nt: TGTGCCAGCAGCCACGGGGTAGCGGGAGTGCAAGAGACCCAGTACTTC; cdr3_aa: CASSHGVAGVQETQYF
d_call: TRBD2; v_call: TRBV5-4; clone_size: .; j_call: TRBJ2-6; cdr3_nt: TGTGCCAGCAGCTCAAGGACTAGCGGGACCCTCTCTGGGGCCAACGTCCTGACTTTC; cdr3_aa: CASSSRTSGTLSGANVLTF
d_call: TRBD2; v_call: TRBV7-2; clone_size: .; j_call: TRBJ2-7; cdr3_nt: TGTGCCAGCAACGCAATCAGGACTAGCGGAACCTACGAGCAGTACTTC; cdr3_aa: CASNAIRTSGTYEQYF
d_call: .; v_call: TRBV7-2; clone_size: .; j_call: TRBJ1-4; cdr3_nt: TGTGCCAGCAGCCGCGCTGGTACAACTAATGAAAAACTGTTTTTT; cdr3_aa: CASSRAGTTNEKLFF
d_call: TRBD1; v_call: TRBV6-1; clone_size: .; j_call: TRBJ2-7; cdr3_nt: TGTGCCAGCAGTGGCGGGACAGGGTTCACCTACGAGCAGTACTTC; cdr3_aa: CASSGGTGFTYEQYF
d_call: .; v_call: TRBV7-9; clone_size: once; j_call: TRBJ1-2; cdr3_nt: TGTGCCAGCAGCTTCAGGGACTATGGCTACACCTTC; cdr3_aa: CASSFRDYGYTF
d_call: TRBD1; v_call: TRBV4-3; clone_size: .; j_call: TRBJ2-5; cdr3_nt: TGCGCCAGCAGCCCGGGACAGGGCCCGAATCAAGAGACCCAGTACTTC; cdr3_aa: CASSPGQGPNQETQYF
d_call: TRBD2; v_call: TRBV2; clone_size: .; j_call: TRBJ2-3; cdr3_nt: TGTGCCAGCGAAGGTGCTTTGGGGACTAGCGGGAGCGTGAGGACAGATACGCAGTATTTT; cdr3_aa: CASEGALGTSGSVRTDTQYF